Presented here are 8 T cell receptor beta chains from one specimen sequenced in a study of monozygotic twins with inflammatory bowel disease. TCRdb re-called the 5' RACE reads; every CDR3 protein appears as one record, without DNA. The table lists roughly 160,000 distinct CDR3 sequences. Specimen: blood. These receptors originate from a human donor with ulcerative colitis or Crohn's disease, or a healthy co-twin of an affected twin (not recorded which).

V and J are TRBV9 and TRBJ2-2. Germline values: CDR1 SGDLS, CDR2 YYNGEE. This CDR3 comprises 14 residues. The CDR3 loop is CASSVQTNTGELFF.

The CDR3 protein is CASSFLSGGYNEQFF. The chain has TRBV12-3 or TRBV12-4 and TRBJ2-1; there is no DNA to check the TCRdb D call of TRBD1. This CDR3 spans 15 amino acids.

The rearrangement uses TRBV15 and TRBJ1-1; TCRdb reports TRBD1, a call that lacks DNA to check it against. The germline CDR1 and CDR2 sequences are LNHNV and YYDKDF (reference sequence). This CDR3 comprises 15 residues. CDR3 region: CATMVLSQGNTEAFF. Together with reference TRBV15 and TRBJ1-1, the CDR3 gives the full variable domain: DAMVIQNPRYQVTQFGKPVTLSCSQTLNHNVMYWYQQKSSQAPKLLFHYYDKDFNNEADTPDNFQSRRPNTSFCFLDIRSPGLGDTAMYLCATMVLSQGNTEAFFGQGTRLTVV.

The chain employs TRBV6-1 and TRBJ1-6; TCRdb names TRBD1, which stays unverified in the absence of DNA. The CDR3 is made up of 15 amino acids. CDR1 MNHNS and CDR2 SASEGT come from the germline V gene. CDR3 region: CASSPPQGHNSPLHF.

This clonotype ranks as medium-sized (0.01 to 0.1%) in terms of frequency. This chain connects TRBV5-6 to TRBJ1-2; without DNA, the TCRdb call of TRBD1 cannot be checked. The CDR3 runs 14 residues. Germline values: CDR1 SGHDT, CDR2 YYEEEE. The CDR3 sequence: CASSLGRRVYGYTF.

The chain recombines TRBV2 with TRBJ1-5. CDR3 length: 11 residues. Looked up from germline, CDR1 is SNHLY and CDR2 is FYNNEI. CDR3 residues: CASSDDGPQHF.

The V gene is TRBV4-2, the J gene TRBJ2-2; TCRdb calls TRBD1, which cannot be checked without DNA. Germline assignment: CDR1 LGHNA and CDR2 YNFKEQ. This CDR3 contains 19 residues. CDR3: CASSQEGWKGNKNTGELFF.

The chain links TRBV7-6 to TRBJ2-1. This CDR3 is 16 amino acids long. Germline V gene data show CDR1 as SGHVS and CDR2 as FNYEAQ. The CDR3 loop reads CASSLGFASSYNEQFF. The complete variable domain, with remaining parts taken from reference TRBV7-6 and TRBJ2-1, reads GAGVSQSPRYKVTKRGQDVALRCDPISGHVSLYWYRQALGQGPEFLTYFNYEAQQDKSGLPNDRFSAERPEGSISTLTIQRTEQRDSAMYRCASSLGFASSYNEQFFGPGTRLTVL.